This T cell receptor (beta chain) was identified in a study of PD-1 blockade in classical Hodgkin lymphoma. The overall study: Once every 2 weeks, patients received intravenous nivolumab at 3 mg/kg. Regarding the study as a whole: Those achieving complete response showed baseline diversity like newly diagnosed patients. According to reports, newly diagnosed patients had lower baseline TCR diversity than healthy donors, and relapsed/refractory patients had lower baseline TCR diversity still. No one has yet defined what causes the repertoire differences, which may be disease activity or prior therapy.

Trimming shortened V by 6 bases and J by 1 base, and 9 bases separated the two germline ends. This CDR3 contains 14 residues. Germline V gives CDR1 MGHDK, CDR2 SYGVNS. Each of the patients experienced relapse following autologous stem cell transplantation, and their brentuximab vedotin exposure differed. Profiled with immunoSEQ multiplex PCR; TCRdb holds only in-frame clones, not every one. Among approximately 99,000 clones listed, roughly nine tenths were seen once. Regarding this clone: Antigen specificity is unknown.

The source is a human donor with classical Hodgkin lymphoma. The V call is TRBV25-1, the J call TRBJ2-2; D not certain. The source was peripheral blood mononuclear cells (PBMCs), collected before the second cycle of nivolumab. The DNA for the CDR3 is TGTGCCAGCAGCTCAGACTTGAACACCGGGGAGCTGTTTTTT. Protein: CASSSDLNTGELFF. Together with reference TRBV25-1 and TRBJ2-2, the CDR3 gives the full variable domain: EADIYQTPRYLVIGTGKKITLECSQTMGHDKMYWYQQDPGMELHLIHYSYGVNSTEKGDLSSESTVSRIRTEHFPLTLESARPSHTSQYLCASSSDLNTGELFFGEGSRLTVL.